Listed below are T cell receptor beta chains from one sample, sequenced in a study of blood T cell repertoires in COVID-19. Using immunoSEQ multiplex PCR, the repertoire was profiled, and TCRdb retains in-frame clones only, with some absent. This table has more than 300,000 clones, around four fifths appearing once. The sequencing sample was made of PBMCs or T cells enriched from blood (not recorded which). The source is a woman aged 50 to 60 who had recovered from COVID-19. Each CDR3 is given with its conserved first and last residue. The D gene is left open where the match is weak. Clone size appears in some rows only: once, few, many, or a class for an expanded clone.

abundance: once
j_gene: TRBJ2-1
v_gene: TRBV7-2
len: 19
d_gene: TRBD2
CDR3aa: CASSPRGASRGGIYNEQFF
CDR3nt: TGTGCCAGCAGCCCCAGGGGCGCCAGCCGCGGGGGGATCTACAATGAGCAGTTCTTC

abundance: .
j_gene: TRBJ2-1
v_gene: TRBV5-1
len: 15
d_gene: TRBD2
CDR3aa: CASSPSGSVSNEQFF
CDR3nt: TGCGCCAGCAGCCCCAGCGGGAGTGTCAGCAATGAGCAGTTCTTC

abundance: .
j_gene: TRBJ2-7
v_gene: TRBV2
len: 16
d_gene: TRBD2
CDR3aa: CASRTGTSGSSYEQYF
CDR3nt: TGTGCCAGCCGAACCGGGACTAGCGGGAGCTCCTACGAGCAGTACTTC

abundance: .
j_gene: TRBJ1-2
v_gene: TRBV11-3
len: 13
d_gene: .
CDR3aa: CASSLAVGGGYTF
CDR3nt: TGTGCCAGCAGCTTAGCCGTCGGCGGCGGCTACACCTTC

abundance: .
j_gene: TRBJ2-3
v_gene: TRBV21-1
len: 18
d_gene: .
CDR3aa: CASSGTTGLEGNTDTQYF
CDR3nt: TGTGCCAGCAGCGGAACGACAGGGCTGGAGGGGAACACAGATACGCAGTATTTT

abundance: .
j_gene: TRBJ1-1
v_gene: TRBV2
len: 15
d_gene: TRBD1
CDR3aa: CASSEEGRGTTEAFF
CDR3nt: TGTGCCAGCAGTGAAGAGGGCAGGGGGACCACTGAAGCTTTCTTT

abundance: .
j_gene: TRBJ1-2
v_gene: TRBV5-5
len: 14
d_gene: .
CDR3aa: CASSLWQSNYGYTF
CDR3nt: TGTGCCAGCAGCTTGTGGCAGTCTAACTATGGCTACACCTTC

abundance: .
j_gene: TRBJ1-3
v_gene: TRBV19
len: 15
d_gene: .
CDR3aa: CASSVTESAGNTIYF
CDR3nt: TGTGCCAGTAGTGTCACAGAGTCGGCTGGAAACACCATATATTTT

abundance: few
j_gene: TRBJ1-5
v_gene: TRBV11-3
len: 17
d_gene: .
CDR3aa: CASSRTSGGLSNQPQHF
CDR3nt: TGTGCCAGCAGCCGAACCTCGGGGGGGCTGAGCAATCAGCCCCAGCATTTT

abundance: .
j_gene: TRBJ2-2
v_gene: TRBV21-1
len: 17
d_gene: .
CDR3aa: CASSRDRGLYHTGELFF
CDR3nt: TGTGCCAGCAGCAGGGACAGGGGTTTATATCACACCGGGGAGCTGTTTTTT

abundance: .
j_gene: TRBJ1-4
v_gene: TRBV4-2
len: 15
d_gene: .
CDR3aa: CASSQDRQVNEKLFF
CDR3nt: TGTGCCAGCAGCCAAGATAGGCAGGTTAATGAAAAACTGTTTTTT

abundance: .
j_gene: TRBJ1-2
v_gene: TRBV6-2/TRBV6-3
len: 13
d_gene: TRBD1
CDR3aa: CASSYDRGRGYTF
CDR3nt: TGTGCCAGCAGTTACGACAGGGGCCGGGGCTACACCTTC

abundance: .
j_gene: TRBJ2-2
v_gene: TRBV5-6
len: 15
d_gene: TRBD2
CDR3aa: CASSLLAAQSGELFF
CDR3nt: TGTGCCAGCAGTTTACTAGCGGCCCAATCCGGGGAGCTGTTTTTT

abundance: .
j_gene: TRBJ2-5
v_gene: TRBV6-1
len: 14
d_gene: .
CDR3aa: CASSEQHQEETQYF
CDR3nt: TGTGCCAGCAGTGAACAGCACCAGGAAGAGACCCAGTACTTC

abundance: .
j_gene: TRBJ2-3
v_gene: TRBV6-5
len: 15
d_gene: TRBD1
CDR3aa: CASGTGGRGTDTQYF
CDR3nt: TGTGCCAGCGGGACAGGAGGTCGGGGCACAGATACGCAGTATTTT

abundance: .
j_gene: TRBJ2-3
v_gene: TRBV6-2/TRBV6-3
len: 11
d_gene: .
CDR3aa: CASSTQGTQYF
CDR3nt: TGTGCCAGCAGTACTCAGGGTACGCAGTATTTT

abundance: .
j_gene: TRBJ1-2
v_gene: TRBV9
len: 15
d_gene: .
CDR3aa: CASSDLGRSNYGYTF
CDR3nt: TGTGCCAGCAGCGATCTGGGGAGATCTAACTATGGCTACACCTTC

abundance: .
j_gene: TRBJ2-5
v_gene: TRBV6-5
len: 11
d_gene: .
CDR3aa: CASRREETQYF
CDR3nt: TGTGCCAGCAGGAGAGAAGAGACCCAGTACTTC

abundance: .
j_gene: TRBJ1-2
v_gene: TRBV20-1
len: 11
d_gene: .
CDR3aa: CSARDFYGYTF
CDR3nt: TGCAGTGCTCGGGACTTCTATGGCTACACCTTC

abundance: .
j_gene: TRBJ1-1
v_gene: TRBV11-3
len: 14
d_gene: .
CDR3aa: CASSLGGVNTEAFF
CDR3nt: TGTGCCAGCAGCTTAGGGGGGGTGAACACTGAAGCTTTCTTT

abundance: once
j_gene: TRBJ1-2
v_gene: TRBV7-2
len: 13
d_gene: TRBD1
CDR3aa: CASSLVQGVGYTF
CDR3nt: TGTGCCAGCAGCTTAGTACAGGGGGTAGGCTACACCTTC

abundance: .
j_gene: TRBJ2-1
v_gene: TRBV19
len: 15
d_gene: TRBD2
CDR3aa: CASSTGLAGGDEQFF
CDR3nt: TGTGCCAGTAGTACGGGACTAGCGGGAGGGGATGAGCAGTTCTTC

abundance: .
j_gene: TRBJ2-1
v_gene: TRBV6-2/TRBV6-3
len: 16
d_gene: .
CDR3aa: CASSYSLAFGPQEQFF
CDR3nt: TGTGCCAGCAGTTACTCACTAGCTTTTGGACCCCAAGAGCAGTTCTTC

abundance: once
j_gene: TRBJ2-1
v_gene: TRBV9
len: 17
d_gene: .
CDR3aa: CASSQGEGAGVSNEQFF
CDR3nt: TGTGCCAGCAGCCAGGGGGAGGGAGCGGGAGTGAGCAATGAGCAGTTCTTC

abundance: .
j_gene: TRBJ1-1
v_gene: TRBV19
len: 14
d_gene: TRBD1
CDR3aa: CASTVIGQEKPEVF
CDR3nt: TGTGCCAGTACCGTCATCGGACAGGAAAAGCCTGAAGTCTTT

abundance: .
j_gene: TRBJ2-5
v_gene: TRBV7-9
len: 15
d_gene: TRBD2
CDR3aa: CASSITPGLVETQYF
CDR3nt: TGTGCCAGCAGCATCACTCCGGGACTAGTGGAGACCCAGTACTTC

abundance: .
j_gene: TRBJ1-1
v_gene: TRBV6-2/TRBV6-3
len: 14
d_gene: .
CDR3aa: CASSTGILNTEAFF
CDR3nt: TGTGCCAGCAGTACGGGGATTTTGAACACTGAAGCTTTCTTT